This T cell receptor (beta chain) was documented in a study of cytomegalovirus exposure and HLA in healthy donors. Details on this clone: What it binds is unknown.

Deletions cut 2 bases from V and 0 bases from J, with 8 bases between. This CDR3 is 16 amino acids long. Germline CDR1 LNHDA, CDR2 SQIVND (reference sequence). Study-wide results and limits: Later analysis indicated greater clonal expansion among HLA-associated TCR beta chains than among equally common other chains. Reportedly, fewer N-insertions than the approximately 650-donor mean appeared in an Asian-associated ancestry cluster in a later analysis. Follow-up analysis seemed to connect common viral pathogens with several of the most significant clusters identified.

The primer mix had 60 Vbeta and 13 Jbeta primers. As handled by the study authors: Tens of millions of unique TCR beta chains, roughly 11 million of them shared, were counted by a later analysis. Sequenced by immunoSEQ multiplex PCR; TCRdb stores in-frame clones only, minus some. That table supplies the V and J calls and clone size; D and trimming were determined from the DNA. The repertoire holds approximately 190,000 clones, with 75% to 90% as singletons. This receptor was identified in a woman aged 45-65 years in good health and CMV-seropositive. The sequenced sample was PBMCs. This rearrangement joins TRBV19 to TRBJ2-6; D is ambiguous. DNA for the CDR3: TGTGCCAGTAGTATACAAGCAGGCTCTGGGGCCAACGTCCTGACTTTC. As protein: CASSIQAGSGANVLTF.